Sequencing of this T cell receptor (beta chain) was carried out in a study of cytomegalovirus exposure and HLA in healthy donors. Study-level background: Later, an analysis reported that the roughly 120 validation repertoires had used the same platform as the 666 first-cohort repertoires. Regarding the study as a whole: High specificity and sensitivity for cytomegalovirus status were reported for the classifier. Specificity for CMV antigens was confirmed in vitro for a few of the CMV-associated chains. The study labeled 180 or so TCR beta chains cytomegalovirus-associated.

The method was immunoSEQ multiplex PCR; TCRdb's version includes in-frame clones alone and lacks a portion of them. The data contain roughly 170,000 clones, roughly four fifths of them singletons. Germline values: CDR1 LNHNV, CDR2 YYDKDF (reference sequence). CDR3 length equals 16 residues. V shed 4 bases and J shed 4 bases, with 17 bases lying between them. Notes on this clone: Its antigen remains unidentified.

Sequenced input: PBMCs. The chain combines TRBV15 with TRBJ1-5; no clear D. The TCR was taken from a young woman in good health and CMV-seropositive. DNA of the CDR3: TGTGCCACCAGCACGTATCTGGGCAGAAGGAATCAGCCCCAGCATTTT. Its translation is CATSTYLGRRNQPQHF. The full variable domain, completed using reference TRBV15 and TRBJ1-5, is DAMVIQNPRYQVTQFGKPVTLSCSQTLNHNVMYWYQQKSSQAPKLLFHYYDKDFNNEADTPDNFQSRRPNTSFCFLDIRSPGLGDTAMYLCATSTYLGRRNQPQHFGDGTRLSIL.